This T cell receptor (beta chain) was profiled in a study of blood T cell repertoires in COVID-19. Whole-study context: T cells, B-cell-depleted T cells, or PBMCs provided the cDNA or gDNA that served as material.

Sequencing was performed with immunoSEQ multiplex PCR; in TCRdb, only in-frame clones are kept and a portion is missing. Of 20,000 to 30,000 clones listed, roughly nine tenths are singletons. V dropped 5 bases and J dropped 4 bases, with 8 bases sitting between them. Looked up from germline, CDR1 is LNHDA and CDR2 is SQIVND (reference sequence). The length of the CDR3 is 13 residues. This clonotype originated in a man aged 70 or older with acute or convalescent COVID-19. The V and J genes are TRBV19 and TRBJ1-4, with D unclear. The material sequenced was peripheral blood. The CDR3 DNA reads TGTGCCAGTAGTTCCTACAGTAATGAAAAACTGTTTTTT. Amino acid sequence: CASSSYSNEKLFF. The entire variable domain, with the rest obtained from reference TRBV19 and TRBJ1-4, is as follows: DGGITQSPKYLFRKEGQNVTLSCEQNLNHDAMYWYRQDPGQGLRLIYYSQIVNDFQKGDIAEGYSVSREKKESFPLTVTSAQKNPTAFYLCASSSYSNEKLFFGSGTQLSVL.